The 17 T cell receptor beta chains presented below share a single source sample, sequenced in a study of molecular identifiers for immune sequencing clone quantification. One entry per CDR3 protein, called by TCRdb with MiXCR from the PCR reads. This sample has approximately 590,000 distinct CDR3 sequences, with 25% found just once. Sequenced sample: naive CD8+ T cells from blood, with Jurkat cell RNA spiked in. The subset here: FACS-sorted CD8+CD4-CCR7+CD45RA+ naive T cells. The receptors shown here come from a human donor in good health. Some libraries in this study had Jurkat cell RNA spiked in.

A single count supports this clonotype. The chain recombines TRBV4-2 with TRBJ2-1; tentatively, D is TRBD2 (6 bases). Germline V gene data show CDR1 as LGHNA and CDR2 as YNFKEQ. The CDR3 has 17 residues. Trimming pared 1 base from V and 0 bases from J, leaving 13 bases between. CDR3 protein: CASSQASGGASYNEQFF. Written as DNA, the CDR3 is TGTGCCAGCAGCCAAGCCTCTGGCGGGGCCTCCTACAATGAGCAGTTCTTC.

This clonotype was counted at least ten times. The chain couples TRBV29-1 to TRBJ1-1; D gene uncertain. The CDR3 contains 15 residues. The V gene lost 7 bases and the J gene lost 5 bases, with 23 bases spanning the gap. Germline V CDR1 and CDR2: SQVTM, ANQGSEA. CDR3 DNA: TGCAGCGCACGACCGGGCCCCAAAAGTGGTACTGAAGCTTTCTTT. It yields the protein CSARPGPKSGTEAFF.

This clonotype was observed a few times. V gene TRBV4-3 combines with J gene TRBJ2-7, with 8 positions matching TRBD2. This CDR3 has 15 amino acids. Per germline, CDR1 LGHNA and CDR2 YSLEER. Losses at the gene ends were 4 bases for V and 2 bases for J; bases not matched to a gene: 7. The CDR3 DNA reads TGCGCCAGCAGCCCAAGCGGGAGTACCCCCTACGAGCAGTACTTC. As protein: CASSPSGSTPYEQYF.

The sample holds many counts of this clonotype. The chain has TRBV5-1 and TRBJ2-7, with D tentatively TRBD1 or TRBD2 (5 bases each). Germline assignment: CDR1 SGHRS and CDR2 YFSETQ. V lost 8 bases, J lost 4 bases, and 16 bases lay in between. The CDR3 sequence is 13 residues long. In DNA form, the CDR3 reads TGCGCCAGGGGGGACCCCGACCTTTACGAGCAGTACTTC. Translated, it gives CARGDPDLYEQYF.

Notes on this clonotype: Being one base from a much bigger clone, this may be a read error. The rearrangement joins TRBV6-2 or TRBV6-3 to TRBJ1-5; TRBD1 matches at 10 bases. V gave up 6 bases and J gave up 1 base; unmatched junction bases: 6. This CDR3 is built from 16 residues. Germline V lookup: CDR1 MNHEY, CDR2 SVGEGT. The CDR3 region has the DNA TGTGCCAGCAGGAGACAGGGGGCGCCGAGCAATCAGCCCCAGCATTTT. This sequence encodes CASRRQGAPSNQPQHF.

The sample holds many counts of this clonotype. This chain uses TRBV7-9 with TRBJ1-1; D possibly corresponds to TRBD1 (6 bases). CDR1 is SEHNR and CDR2 is FQNEAQ in the germline V gene (reference sequence). Trimming stripped 5 bases from V and 1 base from J, with 14 bases between. This CDR3 has 15 amino acids. CDR3 sequence (DNA): TGTGCCAGCAGCCCCGGACAGAACCAGAACACTGAAGCTTTCTTT. It codes for CASSPGQNQNTEAFF.

This clonotype was recorded many times. This sequence joins TRBV19 and TRBJ1-5; tentatively, D is TRBD1 (6 bases). With 5 bases removed from V and 3 bases from J, the gap between germline ends came to 14 bases. Germline CDR1 LNHDA, CDR2 SQIVND (reference sequence). The CDR3 consists of 15 residues. The CDR3 reads CASSPYHRANQPQHF. The CDR3 coding sequence is TGTGCCAGTAGTCCTTACCACAGGGCCAATCAGCCCCAGCATTTT.

This clonotype was counted between two and nine times. The V and J genes are TRBV19 and TRBJ2-2, with D perhaps matching TRBD2 (5 bases). The germline V gene has CDR1 LNHDA and CDR2 SQIVND (reference sequence). Trimming took off 3 bases at V and 2 bases at J, with 13 bases between the two ends. The CDR3 loop spans 16 amino acids. The CDR3 DNA is TGTGCCAGTAGTATCTATGACTACTTAAACACCGGGGAGCTGTTTTTT. Amino acid sequence: CASSIYDYLNTGELFF.

The chain employs TRBV4-3 and TRBJ2-5; D unclear. CDR1 and CDR2 (germline): LGHNA, YSLEER. Trimming removed 0 bases from V and 5 bases from J, with 16 bases in between. There are 16 residues in the CDR3. In nucleotides, the CDR3 is TGCGCCAGCAGCCAAGATCGGGTTAATCTGGCGGAGACCCAGTACTTC. This gives the protein CASSQDRVNLAETQYF.

The V gene is TRBV7-9, the J gene TRBJ2-7; D gene uncertain. Germline CDR1 reads SEHNR; CDR2 reads FQNEAQ (reference sequence). V lost 5 bases to trimming and J lost 2 bases, with 10 bases between them. The CDR3 contains 13 residues. This CDR3 is CASSPIGTYEQYF. The CDR3 DNA follows: TGTGCCAGCAGCCCCATCGGAACCTACGAGCAGTACTTC.

The V call is TRBV13, the J call TRBJ2-7; TRBD2 agrees at 9 bases. The CDR3 has 16 residues. Germline V CDR1 and CDR2: PRHDT, FYEKMQ (reference sequence). V shed 5 bases and J 6 bases; nucleotides not matched to a gene: 14. The CDR3 loop reads CASSILTSGSLAEQYF. The CDR3 coding sequence is TGTGCCAGCAGCATCCTGACTAGCGGCTCTTTGGCCGAGCAGTACTTC.

This clonotype was recorded at least ten times. The chain combines TRBV27 with TRBJ2-3; D is unclear. CDR3 length equals 14 residues. V dropped 3 bases and J dropped 1 base, with 8 bases sitting between them. Germline-derived CDR1 and CDR2 are MNHEY and SMNVEV (reference sequence). Here the CDR3 DNA reads TGTGCCAGCAGTTTTATCTTCGGCACAGATACGCAGTATTTT. Encoded protein: CASSFIFGTDTQYF.

The CDR3, as DNA: TGTGCCAGCAGACTAGCGGGAGAAGAGGAACCGAACACCGGGGAGCTGTTTTTT. It specifies CASRLAGEEEPNTGELFF. The chain recombines TRBV3-2 with TRBJ2-2; no DNA check was done on the table's D call, TRBD2. TRBV3-2 is noted as a pseudogene. This CDR3 is 18 amino acids long.

This clonotype was counted many times. The V and J genes are TRBV7-3 and TRBJ2-7; 8 nucleotides agree with TRBD2. The CDR3 sequence is 14 residues long. Germline assignment: CDR1 SGHTA and CDR2 FQGTGA. The trim removed 2 bases at V and 0 bases at J, leaving 0 bases unmatched. The CDR3 loop reads CASSLAGGSYEQYF. Here the CDR3 DNA reads TGTGCCAGCAGCTTAGCGGGAGGCTCCTACGAGCAGTACTTC.

This clonotype was seen a handful of times. This may be a read error, as it is one base from a much larger clone. V gene TRBV29-1 combines with J gene TRBJ1-1; no clear D gene. Germline-derived CDR1 and CDR2 are SQVTM and ANQGSEA. This CDR3 spans 12 amino acids. The chain's CDR3 is CSALTQNTEASF. CDR3 coding DNA: TGCAGCGCCTTAACACAGAACACTGAAGCTTCCTTT.

This clonotype was observed at least ten times. This chain connects TRBV29-1 to TRBJ1-5; TRBD1 might be the D (6 bases). Germline CDR1 SQVTM, CDR2 ANQGSEA. The V end lost 0 bases, the J end lost 2 bases, and 8 bases lay between the germline ends. This CDR3 is 14 amino acids long. The CDR3, as DNA: TGCAGCGTTGAAGAGGGGGCCGGCAATCAGCCCCAGCATTTT. This sequence encodes CSVEEGAGNQPQHF.

This clonotype came up many times. The chain has TRBV20-1 and TRBJ2-3, with 9 bases lining up with TRBD2. CDR3 length: 16 amino acids. Germline V lookup: CDR1 DFQATT, CDR2 SNEGSKA (reference sequence). The J segment lost 5 bases and the V segment lost 0 bases, leaving 9 bases of the junction unmatched. The CDR3 here is CSARDGLAGSIDTQYF. The CDR3 DNA reads as TGCAGTGCTAGAGATGGCCTAGCGGGGTCCATAGATACGCAGTATTTT.